The 9 T cell receptor beta chains reported below all come from one sample, sequenced in a study of T-cell reconstitution after alpha-beta-depleted transplantation in children. The authors prepared the TCRbeta library with unique molecular identifiers. One entry per CDR3 protein, called by TCRdb with MiXCR from the PCR reads. The sample shows about 300,000 distinct CDR3 sequences, roughly a tenth of them seen only once. Sequencing used PBMCs, obtained before TCRalphabeta/CD19-depleted stem cell transplant. These receptors were obtained from a boy less than two years old with acute myeloid leukemia, due to receive a stem cell transplant.

The rearrangement uses TRBV3-1 and TRBJ2-7, with a possible D match to TRBD1 (6 bases). V was clipped by 1 base and J by 2 bases, with 15 bases between them. Germline CDR1 and CDR2: LGHDT and YNNKEL (reference sequence). The CDR3 length is 16 residues. The CDR3 nucleotides are TGTGCCAGCAGCCAAGGACGACCAGGGGTGACCTACGAGCAGTACTTC. This sequence encodes CASSQGRPGVTYEQYF.

This clonotype was seen at least ten times. The genes are TRBV12-3 or TRBV12-4 and TRBJ1-5; tentative D call: TRBD1 (5 bases). V lost 6 bases to trimming and J lost 4 bases, with 10 bases between them. The CDR3 extends over 13 amino acids. CDR3 in amino acids: CASSSQGNQPQHF. The CDR3 bases are TGTGCCAGCAGCTCCCAGGGAAATCAGCCCCAGCATTTT.

As concerns this clonotype: A read error may be the cause here, since a much bigger clone is one base away. The rearrangement joins TRBV6-5 to TRBJ2-5, with D tentatively TRBD2 (5 bases). Trimming cost V 2 bases and J 1 base, with 14 bases left between them. Germline V lookup: CDR1 MNHEY, CDR2 SVGAGI. The CDR3 covers 16 residues. CDR3 sequence reads: CASSYVISGSQETQYF. DNA of the CDR3: TGTGCCAGCAGTTACGTGATCTCGGGGAGCCAAGAGACCCAGTACTTC.

This clonotype was seen many times. The chain is built from TRBV12-3 or TRBV12-4 and TRBJ2-5, with D possibly being TRBD2 (6 bases). The V end lost 6 bases, the J end lost 4 bases, and 15 bases lay between the germline ends. CDR3 length equals 14 residues. The CDR3 region is CASSPSSGGETQYF. The CDR3 region has the DNA TGTGCCAGCAGCCCCAGTAGCGGAGGAGAGACCCAGTACTTC.

This clonotype was found many times. This chain uses TRBV29-1 with TRBJ2-7; D gene unclear. The CDR3 totals 13 residues. Germline V gene sequence: CDR1 SQVTM, CDR2 ANQGSEA. V lost 6 bases and J lost 7, with 19 bases in between. The CDR3 region is CSVRALGPEEQYF. The DNA of the CDR3 is TGCAGCGTCCGGGCCCTGGGTCCTGAGGAGCAGTACTTC.

This clonotype was seen at least ten times. The chain uses TRBV28 and TRBJ2-7; D remains unclear. The CDR3 runs 13 residues. Germline CDR1 MDHEN, CDR2 SYDVKM. Trimming removed 3 bases from V and 2 bases from J, with 8 bases in between. CDR3 protein: CASSFTPTYEQYF. CDR3 in DNA: TGTGCCAGCAGTTTTACCCCCACCTACGAGCAGTACTTC.

This clonotype was seen ten or more times. The J gene is TRBJ2-5, the V gene TRBV7-2; tentatively, D is TRBD2 (6 bases). With 4 bases removed from V and 4 bases from J, the gap between germline ends came to 19 bases. This CDR3 comprises 16 residues. In germline, CDR1 is SGHTA, CDR2 FQGNSA. CDR3 nucleotides: TGTGCCAGCAGCTCATGGGGGAGGTTCATGGGAGAGACCCAGTACTTC. This encodes CASSSWGRFMGETQYF. The full variable domain, completed using reference TRBV7-2 and TRBJ2-5, is GAGVSQSPSNKVTEKGKDVELRCDPISGHTALYWYRQSLGQGLEFLIYFQGNSAPDKSGLPSDRFSAERTGGSVSTLTIQRTQQEDSAVYLCASSSWGRFMGETQYFGPGTRLLVL.

This clonotype has at least ten counts. The CDR3: CASSWGTGGSYEQYF. The CDR3 DNA sequence: TGTGCCAGCAGCTGGGGGACAGGGGGGTCCTACGAGCAGTACTTC. The chain links TRBV5-4 to TRBJ2-7, with 11 bases matching TRBD1. The CDR3 sequence is 15 residues long. The J segment lost 1 base and the V segment lost 3 bases, leaving 3 bases of the junction unmatched. Germline V CDR1 and CDR2: SGHNT, YYREEE (reference sequence).

There are many counts of this clonotype. The genes are TRBV20-1 and TRBJ2-1; TRBD2 matches at 11 bases. Germline-derived CDR1 and CDR2 are DFQATT and SNEGSKA (reference sequence). Trimming removed 6 bases from V and 9 bases from J; junction bases left unmatched: 7. CDR3 length: 13 residues. The CDR3 coding sequence is TGCAGTGCCAATAGCGGGGGGGCGGGTGAGCAGTTCTTC. Encoded protein: CSANSGGAGEQFF.